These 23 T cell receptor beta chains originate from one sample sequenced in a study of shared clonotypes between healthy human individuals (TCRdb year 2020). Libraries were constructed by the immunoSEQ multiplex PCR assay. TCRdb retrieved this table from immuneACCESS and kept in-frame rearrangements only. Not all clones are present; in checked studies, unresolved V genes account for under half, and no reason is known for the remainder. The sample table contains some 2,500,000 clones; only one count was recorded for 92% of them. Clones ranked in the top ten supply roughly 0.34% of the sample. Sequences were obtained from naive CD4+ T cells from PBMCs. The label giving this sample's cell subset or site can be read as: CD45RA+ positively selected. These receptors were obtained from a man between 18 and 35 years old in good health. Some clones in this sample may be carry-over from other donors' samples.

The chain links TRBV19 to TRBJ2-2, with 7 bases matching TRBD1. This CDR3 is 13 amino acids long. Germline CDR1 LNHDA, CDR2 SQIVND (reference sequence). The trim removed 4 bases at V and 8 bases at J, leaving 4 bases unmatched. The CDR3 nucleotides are TGTGCCAGTAGTAAAACAGGGGAGGGGGAGCTGTTTTTT. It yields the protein CASSKTGEGELFF.

The CDR3: CASSSGQRYGYTF. Written as DNA, the CDR3 is TGTGCCAGCAGTTCGGGACAAAGATATGGCTACACCTTC. V and J are TRBV25-1 and TRBJ1-2, with D maybe TRBD1 (6 bases). The CDR3 has 13 amino acids. Germline lookup yields CDR1 MGHDK and CDR2 SYGVNS. V dropped 5 bases and J dropped 5 bases, with 12 bases sitting between them.

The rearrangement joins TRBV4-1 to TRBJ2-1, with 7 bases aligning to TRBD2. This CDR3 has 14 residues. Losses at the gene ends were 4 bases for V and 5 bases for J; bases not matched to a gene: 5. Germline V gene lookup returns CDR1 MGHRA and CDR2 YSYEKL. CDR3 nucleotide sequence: TGCGCCAGCAGCCGCGCTAGCGGTAACAATGAGCAGTTCTTC. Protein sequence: CASSRASGNNEQFF.

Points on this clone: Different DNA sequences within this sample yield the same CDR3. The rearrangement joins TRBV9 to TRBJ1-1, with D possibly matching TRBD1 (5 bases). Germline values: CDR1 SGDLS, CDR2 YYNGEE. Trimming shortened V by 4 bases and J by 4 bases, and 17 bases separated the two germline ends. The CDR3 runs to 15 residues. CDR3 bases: TGTGCCAGCAGCCCACTGGGACTTTCGGGCACTGAAGCTTTCTTT. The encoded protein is CASSPLGLSGTEAFF.

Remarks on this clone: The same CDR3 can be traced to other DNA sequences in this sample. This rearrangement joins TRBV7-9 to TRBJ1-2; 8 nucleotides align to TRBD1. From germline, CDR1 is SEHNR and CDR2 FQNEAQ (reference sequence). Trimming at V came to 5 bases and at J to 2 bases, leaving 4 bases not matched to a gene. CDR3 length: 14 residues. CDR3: CASSPRTGNYGYTF. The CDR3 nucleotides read TGTGCCAGCAGCCCCCGGACAGGGAACTATGGCTACACCTTC.

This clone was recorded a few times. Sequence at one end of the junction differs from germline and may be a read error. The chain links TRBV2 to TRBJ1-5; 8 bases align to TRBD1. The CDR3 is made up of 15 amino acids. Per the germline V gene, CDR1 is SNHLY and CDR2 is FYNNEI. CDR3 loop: CASREGSTGDQPQHF. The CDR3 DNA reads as TGTGCCAGCAGAGAAGGTTCGACAGGGGATCAGCCCCAGCATTTT.

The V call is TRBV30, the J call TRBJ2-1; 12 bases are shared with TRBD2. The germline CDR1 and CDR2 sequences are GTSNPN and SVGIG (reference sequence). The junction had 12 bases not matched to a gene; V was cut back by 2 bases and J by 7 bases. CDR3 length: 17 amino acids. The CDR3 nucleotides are TGTGCCTGGAGTCCCACCCCCGGACTAGCGGGACAGAATGAGCAGTTCTTC. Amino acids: CAWSPTPGLAGQNEQFF.

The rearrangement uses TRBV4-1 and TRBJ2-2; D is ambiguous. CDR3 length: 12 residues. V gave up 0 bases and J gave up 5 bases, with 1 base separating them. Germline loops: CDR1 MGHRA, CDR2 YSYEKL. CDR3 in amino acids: CASSQDTGELFF. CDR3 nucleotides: TGCGCCAGCAGCCAAGATACCGGGGAGCTGTTTTTT.

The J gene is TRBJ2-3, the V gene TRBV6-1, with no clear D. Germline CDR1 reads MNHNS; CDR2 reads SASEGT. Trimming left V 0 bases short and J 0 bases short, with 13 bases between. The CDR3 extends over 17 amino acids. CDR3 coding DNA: TGTGCCAGCAGTGAAGCGCTTCGCACCCCTAGCACAGATACGCAGTATTTT. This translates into CASSEALRTPSTDTQYF.

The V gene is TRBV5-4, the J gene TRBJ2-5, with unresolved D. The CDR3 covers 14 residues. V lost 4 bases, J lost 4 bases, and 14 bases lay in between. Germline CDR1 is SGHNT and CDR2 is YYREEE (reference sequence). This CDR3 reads CASSPKQLGETQYF. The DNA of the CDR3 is TGTGCCAGCAGCCCGAAGCAGCTGGGAGAGACCCAGTACTTC.

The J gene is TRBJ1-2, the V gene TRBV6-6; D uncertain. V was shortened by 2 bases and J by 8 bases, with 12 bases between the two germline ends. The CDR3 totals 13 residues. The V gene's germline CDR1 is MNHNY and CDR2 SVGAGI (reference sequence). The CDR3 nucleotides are TGTGCCAGCAGTTACGTTGCGTTGGACGGCTACACCTTC. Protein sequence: CASSYVALDGYTF.

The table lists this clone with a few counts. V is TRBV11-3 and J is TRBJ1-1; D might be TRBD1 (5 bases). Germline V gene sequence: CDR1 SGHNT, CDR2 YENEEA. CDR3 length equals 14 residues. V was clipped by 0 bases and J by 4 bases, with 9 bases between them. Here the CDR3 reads CASSLDTGSTEAFF. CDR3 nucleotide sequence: TGTGCCAGCAGCTTAGATACAGGCAGCACTGAAGCTTTCTTT. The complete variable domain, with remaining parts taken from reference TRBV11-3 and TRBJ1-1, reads EAGVVQSPRYKIIEKKQPVAFWCNPISGHNTLYWYLQNLGQGPELLIRYENEEAVDDSQLPKDRFSAERLKGVDSTLKIQPAELGDSAVYLCASSLDTGSTEAFFGQGTRLTVV.

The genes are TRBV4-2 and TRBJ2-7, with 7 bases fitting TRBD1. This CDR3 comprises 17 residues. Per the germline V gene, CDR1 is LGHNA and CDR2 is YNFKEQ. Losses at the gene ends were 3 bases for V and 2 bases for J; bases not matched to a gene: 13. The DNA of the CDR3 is TGTGCCAGCAGCCATCCAAACAGGGGCGCGCAGCCCTACGAGCAGTACTTC. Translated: CASSHPNRGAQPYEQYF.

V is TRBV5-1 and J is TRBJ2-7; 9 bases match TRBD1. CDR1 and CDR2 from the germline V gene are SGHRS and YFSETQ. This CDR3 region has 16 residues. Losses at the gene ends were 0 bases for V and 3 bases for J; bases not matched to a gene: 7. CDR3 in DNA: TGCGCCAGCAGCTTGGCGTCCGGACAGGGGATCTACGAGCAGTACTTC. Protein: CASSLASGQGIYEQYF.

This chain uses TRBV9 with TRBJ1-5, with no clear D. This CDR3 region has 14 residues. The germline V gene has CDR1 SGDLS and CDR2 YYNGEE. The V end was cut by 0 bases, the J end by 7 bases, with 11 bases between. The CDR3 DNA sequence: TGTGCCAGCAGCGTAGGCCCCGAGGGACAGCCCCAGCATTTT. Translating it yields CASSVGPEGQPQHF.

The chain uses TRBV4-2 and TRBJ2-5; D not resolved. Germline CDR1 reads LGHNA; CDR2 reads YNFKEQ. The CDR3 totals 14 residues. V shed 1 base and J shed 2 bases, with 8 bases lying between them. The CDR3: CASSQVSQQETQYF. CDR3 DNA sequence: TGTGCCAGCAGCCAAGTTTCTCAGCAAGAGACCCAGTACTTC.

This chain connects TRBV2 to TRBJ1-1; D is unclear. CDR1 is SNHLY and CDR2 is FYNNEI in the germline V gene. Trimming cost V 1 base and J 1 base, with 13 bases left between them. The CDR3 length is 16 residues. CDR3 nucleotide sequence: TGTGCCAGCAGTGAAGGTCAGGCTAGAAAGAACACTGAAGCTTTCTTT. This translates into CASSEGQARKNTEAFF. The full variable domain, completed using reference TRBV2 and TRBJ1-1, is EPEVTQTPSHQVTQMGQEVILRCVPISNHLYFYWYRQILGQKVEFLVSFYNNEISEKSEIFDDQFSVERPDGSNFTLKIRSTKLEDSAMYFCASSEGQARKNTEAFFGQGTRLTVV.

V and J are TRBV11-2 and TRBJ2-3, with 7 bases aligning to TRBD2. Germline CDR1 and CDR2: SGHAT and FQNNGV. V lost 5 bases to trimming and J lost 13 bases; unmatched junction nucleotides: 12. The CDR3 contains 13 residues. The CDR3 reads CASSPMGGRAKYF. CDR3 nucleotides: TGTGCCAGCAGCCCCATGGGGGGGAGGGCTAAGTATTTT. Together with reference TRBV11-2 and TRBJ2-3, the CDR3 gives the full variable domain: EAGVAQSPRYKIIEKRQSVAFWCNPISGHATLYWYQQILGQGPKLLIQFQNNGVVDDSQLPKDRFSAERLKGVDSTLKIQPAKLEDSAVYLCASSPMGGRAKYFGPGTRLTVL.

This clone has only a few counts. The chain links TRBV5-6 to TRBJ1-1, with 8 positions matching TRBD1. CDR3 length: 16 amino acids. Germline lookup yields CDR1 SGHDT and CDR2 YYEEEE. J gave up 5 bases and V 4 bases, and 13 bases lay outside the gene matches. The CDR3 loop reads CASSPDRVQGRTEAFF. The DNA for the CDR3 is TGTGCCAGCAGCCCGGACAGGGTACAGGGGCGAACTGAAGCTTTCTTT.

CDR3: CASSFDRGNSPLHF. CDR3 bases: TGCGCCAGCAGTTTTGACAGGGGTAATTCACCCCTCCACTTT. The rearrangement joins TRBV5-1 to TRBJ1-6; 8 bases match TRBD1. The CDR3 extends over 14 amino acids. Per the germline V gene, CDR1 is SGHRS and CDR2 is YFSETQ. V lost 5 bases and J lost 6; bases outside the gene matches: 4. The full variable domain, in which reference TRBV5-1 and TRBJ1-6 provide the parts outside the CDR3, is KAGVTQTPRYLIKTRGQQVTLSCSPISGHRSVSWYQQTPGQGLQFLFEYFSETQRNKGNFPGRFSGRQFSNSRSEMNVSTLELGDSALYLCASSFDRGNSPLHFGNGTRLTVT.

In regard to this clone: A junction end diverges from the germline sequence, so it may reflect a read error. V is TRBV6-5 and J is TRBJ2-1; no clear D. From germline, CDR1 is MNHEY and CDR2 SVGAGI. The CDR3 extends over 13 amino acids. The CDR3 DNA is TGTGCCAGCAGCTACTACGGGCCTAACGAGCAGTTCTTC. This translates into CASSYYGPNEQFF.

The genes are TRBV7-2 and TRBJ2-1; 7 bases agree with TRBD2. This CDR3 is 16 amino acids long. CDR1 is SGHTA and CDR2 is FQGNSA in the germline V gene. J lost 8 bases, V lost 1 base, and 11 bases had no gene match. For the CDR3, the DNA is TGTGCCAGCAGCTTAGTGGAGGGCGGGAGCATCGATGAGCAGTTCTTC. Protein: CASSLVEGGSIDEQFF.

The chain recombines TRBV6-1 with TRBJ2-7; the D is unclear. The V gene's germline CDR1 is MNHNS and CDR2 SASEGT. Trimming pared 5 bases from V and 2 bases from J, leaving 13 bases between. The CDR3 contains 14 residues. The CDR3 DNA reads TGTGCCAGCAGTTTCATCCCCTCCACCTACGAGCAGTACTTC. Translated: CASSFIPSTYEQYF.